This TCR beta chain was recorded in a study of T-cell reconstitution after alpha-beta-depleted transplantation in children. Study outcomes and limitations: Some patients' high day-60 TCRbeta diversity was traced to surviving recipient T cells and thymic progenitors.

As to this clonotype: Its antigen is unidentified.

During its preparation, the TCRbeta library received unique molecular identifiers. TCRdb re-called the PCR reads with MiXCR, one entry per CDR3 protein. Seen here are roughly 790,000 distinct CDR3 sequences, approximately 15% observed once, and the top ten hold under 6%. The CDR3 spans 15 residues. CDR1 SGHNT and CDR2 YENEEA come from the germline V gene. With 1 base clipped from V and 7 bases from J, the junction kept 4 bases outside the gene matches. This specimen consisted of PBMCs, mostly from graft donor cells, obtained 360 days after TCRalphabeta/CD19-depleted stem cell transplant. The chain recombines TRBV11-3 with TRBJ2-4; 10 bases agree with TRBD1. This clonotype was obtained from a male patient younger than 18 who had a stem cell transplant for acute lymphoblastic leukemia, so the T cells may come from the graft donor. DNA of the CDR3: TGTGCCAGCAGCTTAGGACAGGGGGCAAAGAACATTCAGTACTTC. Encoded protein: CASSLGQGAKNIQYF.